Below are 3 T cell receptor beta chains sequenced from a single sample in a study of T cells after yellow fever vaccination. TCRdb recomputed calls from the 5' RACE reads with MiXCR, one row per CDR3 protein. The table has 150,000 to 200,000 distinct CDR3 sequences, roughly 11% seen once. The sample was CD8+ T cells sorted from PBMCs, taken 15 days after the yellow fever booster vaccination. The source is a man aged 18 to 35 who received the YFV17D yellow fever vaccine.

This clonotype was seen a handful of times. The rearrangement links TRBV7-3 to TRBJ2-3; maybe TRBD2 (7 bases). There are 15 residues in the CDR3. The V gene's germline CDR1 is SGHTA and CDR2 FQGTGA. V lost 3 bases, J lost 4 bases, and 14 bases lay in between. Here the CDR3 DNA reads TGTGCCAGCAGCTTCCTGGGGGGGCGAGCAGATACGCAGTATTTT. Amino acids: CASSFLGGRADTQYF.

This sequence joins TRBV13 and TRBJ2-5; D may correspond to TRBD1 or TRBD2 (5 bases each). V lost 3 bases and J 5 bases, leaving 13 bases between the germline ends. The CDR3 is made up of 14 amino acids. Germline loops: CDR1 PRHDT, CDR2 FYEKMQ (reference sequence). The CDR3 loop reads CASSFRGRKETQYF. For the CDR3, the DNA is TGTGCCAGCAGCTTCCGGGGCAGGAAGGAGACCCAGTACTTC. Based on the CDR3 plus reference TRBV13 and TRBJ2-5, the full variable domain is AAGVIQSPRHLIKEKRETATLKCYPIPRHDTVYWYQQGPGQDPQFLISFYEKMQSDKGSIPDRFSAQQFSDYHSELNMSSLELGDSALYFCASSFRGRKETQYFGPGTRLLVL.

The rearrangement links TRBV27 to TRBJ2-7, with D perhaps being TRBD1 or TRBD2 (6 bases each). Trimming removed 10 bases from V and 5 bases from J, with 18 bases in between. Per germline, CDR1 MNHEY and CDR2 SMNVEV (reference sequence). This CDR3 contains 13 residues. The CDR3 loop is CATWGAGIHEQYV. The DNA for the CDR3 is TGTGCCACCTGGGGGGCAGGGATCCACGAGCAGTACGTC.